In its sample, the clone carrying this TCR beta chain was seen a few times. Losses at the gene ends were 11 bases for V and 1 base for J; bases not matched to a gene: 10. Per germline, CDR1 SEHNR and CDR2 FQNEAQ (reference sequence). This CDR3 has 14 residues. This sample is drawn from a study of T-cell reconstitution after alpha-beta-depleted transplantation in children. The library targeted TCRbeta and was prepared with unique molecular identifiers. TCRdb called the PCR reads again in MiXCR, with one record for every CDR3 protein. The table has some 840,000 distinct CDR3 sequences, 15% to 20% seen once.

This sample comprised PBMCs, mostly from graft donor cells, obtained 360 days after TCRalphabeta/CD19-depleted stem cell transplant. This receptor was obtained from a male patient between 5 and 17 years old who had a stem cell transplant for acute lymphoblastic leukemia, so the T cells may come from the graft donor. This chain joins TRBV7-9 and TRBJ2-7; the match to TRBD1 covers 8 bases. DNA of the CDR3: TGTGCCGTGCACGGACAGGGACCTTCCTACGAGCAGTACTTC. It specifies CAVHGQGPSYEQYF.